These 25 T cell receptor beta chains were sequenced from one sample in a study of blood T cells in healthy people across ages. It was with a sample-barcoded 5' primer and a J-beta primer mix that a second PCR of roughly 6 to 12 cycles was run. TCRdb itself ran the 5' RACE reads through MiXCR, one entry per CDR3 protein. The table includes roughly 930,000 distinct CDR3 sequences, approximately 49% detected once. Sample: blood. Source of these receptors: a man in his thirties or forties in good health.

The chain links TRBV2 to TRBJ2-2; TRBD2 might be the D (6 bases). V lost 8 bases and J 5 bases, leaving 15 bases between the germline ends. Germline V gene sequence: CDR1 SNHLY, CDR2 FYNNEI. The CDR3 extends over 14 amino acids. DNA for the CDR3: TGTGCCAGCGGACGGCGGGCGGGAACCGGGGAGCTGTTTTTT. Translating it yields CASGRRAGTGELFF. The whole variable domain, remainder taken from reference TRBV2 and TRBJ2-2, is EPEVTQTPSHQVTQMGQEVILRCVPISNHLYFYWYRQILGQKVEFLVSFYNNEISEKSEIFDDQFSVERPDGSNFTLKIRSTKLEDSAMYFCASGRRAGTGELFFGEGSRLTVL.

The rearrangement uses TRBV29-1 and TRBJ1-2; D call uncertain. CDR1 is SQVTM and CDR2 is ANQGSEA in the germline V gene. This CDR3 is 11 amino acids long. V lost 4 bases, J lost 7 bases, and 10 bases lay in between. For the CDR3, the DNA is TGCAGCGTTGGGAGGGCTACTGGCTACACCTTC. Its translation: CSVGRATGYTF.

This chain connects TRBV6-1 to TRBJ1-2; D ambiguous. Trimming stripped 3 bases from V and 4 bases from J, with 9 bases between. This CDR3 comprises 13 residues. Germline loops: CDR1 MNHNS, CDR2 SASEGT. CDR3 sequence: CASSDPGVYGYTF. The CDR3 DNA reads TGTGCCAGCAGTGACCCTGGGGTCTATGGCTACACCTTC.

V is TRBV4-3 and J is TRBJ2-3; 9 nucleotides line up with TRBD1. Germline CDR1 reads LGHNA; CDR2 reads YSLEER. J was trimmed by 7 bases and V by 3 bases; bases with no gene match: 14. This CDR3 comprises 17 residues. In nucleotides, the CDR3 is TGCGCCAGCAGCCACGACATTTACAGGGGGCAGGACCATACGCAGTATTTT. Residues: CASSHDIYRGQDHTQYF.

This chain joins TRBV5-1 and TRBJ2-7; D unresolved. Near its end, the DNA agrees better with TRBJ2-5, so the J call may be wrong. Germline V CDR1 and CDR2: SGHRS, YFSETQ. The CDR3 has 14 amino acids. The DNA of the CDR3 is TGCGCCAGCAGCTTAGACTCCCTGGGGGAGACCCAGTACTTC. This codes for CASSLDSLGETQYF.

The chain joins TRBV11-1 to TRBJ1-1; D is perhaps TRBD1 (6 bases). The germline V gene has CDR1 SGHAT and CDR2 FQDESV (reference sequence). Trimming removed 8 bases from V and 0 bases from J, with 16 bases in between. The CDR3 has 15 amino acids. As DNA, the CDR3 is TGTGCCAGCCGAGGGGGGGCGCGGATGAACACTGAAGCTTTCTTT. As protein: CASRGGARMNTEAFF.

J is TRBJ2-5 and V is TRBV12-3 or TRBV12-4; no clear D gene. The germline V and J ends were trimmed by 6 bases and 2 bases, with 10 bases remaining between them. The CDR3 is 13 residues long. The CDR3, as DNA: TGTGCCAGCAGATATGGGAATCAAGAGACCCAGTACTTC. It specifies CASRYGNQETQYF.

The chain joins TRBV4-1 to TRBJ1-2; 7 bases fit TRBD1. After removal of 2 bases from V and 9 bases from J, the junction contained 6 bases not matched to a gene. Germline V lookup: CDR1 MGHRA, CDR2 YSYEKL. The CDR3 is 13 residues long. The CDR3 here is CASSQPGQRRYTF. The CDR3 DNA follows: TGCGCCAGCAGCCAACCGGGACAGAGACGCTACACCTTC.

The chain carries TRBV10-3 and TRBJ1-2, with D possibly TRBD1 on 5 matching bases. Germline V CDR1 and CDR2: ENHRY, SYGVKD. Trimming removed 11 bases at V and 5 bases at J, with 24 bases between. This CDR3 has 15 amino acids. CDR3 sequence (DNA): TGTGCCCTCCTCGTCGACAGTAGTAATGGATATGGCTACACCTTC. Translation gives CALLVDSSNGYGYTF.

This clonotype was counted a few times. One end of the junction is discordant with germline, which a read error may explain. The chain recombines TRBV12-3 or TRBV12-4 with TRBJ2-1; D remains ambiguous. This CDR3 comprises 13 residues. The CDR3 reads CASILSGNDEQFF. CDR3 in DNA: TGTGCCAGCATTTTATCTGGGAACGATGAGCAGTTCTTC.

In this sample, this clonotype turned up a few times. The chain has TRBV10-3 and TRBJ2-1; D possibly matches TRBD1 or TRBD2 (6 bases each). The CDR3 loop spans 16 amino acids. V dropped 6 bases and J dropped 7 bases, with 22 bases sitting between them. The germline CDR1 and CDR2 sequences are ENHRY and SYGVKD. CDR3: CAISLGGLKYGNEQFF. The CDR3 DNA reads TGTGCCATCAGCCTAGGGGGACTCAAATATGGGAATGAGCAGTTCTTC.

This clonotype was counted many times. This chain links TRBV20-1 with TRBJ2-2; TRBD2 aligns across 9 bases. From germline, CDR1 is DFQATT and CDR2 SNEGSKA (reference sequence). This CDR3 region has 17 residues. V was clipped by 1 base and J by 5 bases; unmatched bases: 11. This CDR3 reads CSARVGTSLVRTGELFF. In DNA, the CDR3 is TGCAGTGCTAGAGTTGGGACTAGCCTCGTCCGAACCGGGGAGCTGTTTTTT.

The chain carries TRBV11-2 and TRBJ2-1; D gene unclear. Per germline, CDR1 SGHAT and CDR2 FQNNGV. This CDR3 contains 15 residues. The germline V and J ends were trimmed by 5 bases and 3 bases, with 14 bases remaining between them. The CDR3 reads CASSQTTPGYNEQFF. CDR3 nucleotides: TGTGCCAGCAGCCAAACCACACCGGGCTACAATGAGCAGTTCTTC.

The J gene is TRBJ1-5, the V gene TRBV6-2 or TRBV6-3, with D possibly matching TRBD1 (6 bases). The CDR3 extends over 14 amino acids. The V end lost 2 bases, the J end lost 7 bases, and 12 bases lay between the germline ends. The germline V gene encodes CDR1 MNHEY and CDR2 SVGEGT. In DNA, the CDR3 is TGTGCCAGCAGTTACCTGGGGGCGGAGCAGCCCCAGCATTTT. Amino acids: CASSYLGAEQPQHF.

The J gene is TRBJ2-3, the V gene TRBV7-2; D not resolved. The CDR3 extends over 14 amino acids. V shed 7 bases and J shed 5 bases, with 16 bases lying between them. The germline V gene encodes CDR1 SGHTA and CDR2 FQGNSA. The CDR3 region has the DNA TGTGCCAGCAACCGGCTTACCTTTCGAGATACGCAGTATTTT. Protein sequence: CASNRLTFRDTQYF.

The chain is built from TRBV30 and TRBJ1-5; D ambiguous. CDR1 and CDR2 (germline): GTSNPN, SVGIG (reference sequence). The CDR3 is made up of 13 amino acids. V gave up 3 bases and J gave up 0 bases, with 6 bases separating them. In nucleotides, the CDR3 is TGTGCCTGGAGAGACGATAGCAATCAGCCCCAGCATTTT. As protein: CAWRDDSNQPQHF.

The chain recombines TRBV6-1 with TRBJ2-1; 8 bases align to TRBD2. The CDR3 consists of 15 residues. With V trimmed by 4 bases and J by 9 bases, 11 bases remained unmatched. Germline V gene data show CDR1 as MNHNS and CDR2 as SASEGT. CDR3 nucleotide sequence: TGTGCCAGCAGTGCCCGGGGGGGCTCTTTGGGTGAGCAGTTCTTC. Translated, it gives CASSARGGSLGEQFF.

At least ten counts were recorded for this clonotype. This chain links TRBV5-1 with TRBJ2-1; D gene uncertain. Germline CDR1 SGHRS, CDR2 YFSETQ. The V gene lost 2 bases and the J gene lost 0 bases, with 9 bases spanning the gap. CDR3 length equals 15 residues. CDR3 sequence (DNA): TGCGCCAGCAGCTTCGATGGTAGCTCCTACAATGAGCAGTTCTTC. Its translation: CASSFDGSSYNEQFF.

This rearrangement joins TRBV7-6 to TRBJ1-5, with D unclear. The CDR3 totals 15 residues. CDR1 is SGHVS and CDR2 is FNYEAQ in the germline V gene. V was trimmed by 5 bases and J by 2 bases, leaving 13 bases between them. DNA of the CDR3: TGTGCCAGCAGCCACCTGGGCCAGGGCAATCAGCCCCAGCATTTT. Translation: CASSHLGQGNQPQHF.

This sequence joins TRBV28 and TRBJ2-7; D uncertain. Looked up from germline, CDR1 is MDHEN and CDR2 is SYDVKM. Trimming cost V 2 bases and J 6 bases, with 8 bases left between them. The CDR3 consists of 12 residues. Here the CDR3 DNA reads TGTGCCAGCAGTTTACGGGTTTGCGAGCAGTACTTC. Its protein product is CASSLRVCEQYF.

This chain links TRBV30 with TRBJ1-1, with 7 nucleotides matching TRBD1. CDR1 and CDR2 from the germline V gene are GTSNPN and SVGIG (reference sequence). CDR3 size: 13 residues. V dropped 7 bases and J dropped 4; count of bases not matched to a gene: 9. CDR3: CALKQGFLTEAFF. CDR3 DNA: TGTGCCTTGAAACAGGGGTTCCTCACTGAAGCTTTCTTT.

There are a few counts of this clonotype. V is TRBV7-9 and J is TRBJ1-2; 7 nucleotides agree with TRBD1. The ends lost 1 base at V and 5 bases at J; junction bases unmatched: 7. The germline V gene encodes CDR1 SEHNR and CDR2 FQNEAQ (reference sequence). CDR3 length equals 15 residues. The CDR3 bases are TGTGCCAGCAGCTTAGAAGGGGGCGCTGGATATGGCTACACCTTC. It specifies CASSLEGGAGYGYTF.

The chain combines TRBV15 with TRBJ2-7, with 8 bases matching TRBD1. The CDR3 contains 14 residues. Trimming took 4 bases from V and 2 from J; bases not matched to a gene: 4. The germline gives CDR1 LNHNV, CDR2 YYDKDF (reference sequence). CDR3: CATSTRQGPYEQYF. CDR3 nucleotides: TGTGCCACCAGCACTCGACAGGGGCCCTACGAGCAGTACTTC.

The rearrangement joins TRBV10-3 to TRBJ1-2, with 8 bases fitting TRBD1. The germline V gene has CDR1 ENHRY and CDR2 SYGVKD. The CDR3 totals 14 residues. V trimming: 5 bases; J trimming: 8 bases; junction bases outside the gene matches: 10. This chain's CDR3 is CAISSGQGLQGYTF. The DNA for the CDR3 is TGTGCCATCAGTTCAGGACAGGGTCTTCAAGGCTACACCTTC.

The V call is TRBV6-5, the J call TRBJ2-7; TRBD2 matches at 7 bases. Germline CDR1 MNHEY, CDR2 SVGAGI. This CDR3 spans 15 amino acids. J gave up 1 base and V 2 bases, and 5 bases lay outside the gene matches. This CDR3 reads CASSYRASGSYEQYF. CDR3 nucleotides: TGTGCCAGCAGTTACCGGGCTAGCGGTTCCTACGAGCAGTACTTC.